This T cell receptor (beta chain) came from a study of blood T cell repertoires in COVID-19. In the study overall: Samples came from the United States, Italy and Spain, spanning acute and convalescent COVID-19. The cDNA or gDNA used as material had been derived from T cells, B-cell-depleted T cells, or PBMCs.

Authors' analysis steps: Nucleated cell counts were estimated from reference gene primer amplification. Some clones are missing from TCRdb's copy, which holds only in-frame ones; the method was immunoSEQ multiplex PCR. V and J calls and clone size are as listed in that table; D and trimming were resolved from the DNA. The table lists approximately 38,000 clones, about 85% of them singletons. Enrolment of Seattle patients took place during active infection, and they were followed longitudinally. Sequencing used peripheral blood. This clonotype was obtained from a man aged 60-69 years with COVID-19, enrolled during active disease.

The CDR3 nucleotides are TGTGCCAGCAGCGGCCGGGACAGGCACCCTAACTATGGCTACACCTTC. Translated, it gives CASSGRDRHPNYGYTF. The J gene is TRBJ1-2, the V gene TRBV21-1; the table gives TRBD1 as D, unverified against the DNA. TRBV21-1 counts as a pseudogene. This CDR3 has 16 residues.